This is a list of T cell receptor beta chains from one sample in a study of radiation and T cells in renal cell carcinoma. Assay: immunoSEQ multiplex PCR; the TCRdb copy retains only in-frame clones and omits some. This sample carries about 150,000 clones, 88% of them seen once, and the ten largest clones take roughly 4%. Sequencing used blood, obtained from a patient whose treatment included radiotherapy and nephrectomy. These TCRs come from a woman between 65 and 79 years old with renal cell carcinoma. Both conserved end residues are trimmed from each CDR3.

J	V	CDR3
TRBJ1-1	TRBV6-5	ASSYSSGALNTEAF
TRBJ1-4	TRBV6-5	ASRRATGTNEKLF
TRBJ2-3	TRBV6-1	ASSSAGSTDTQY
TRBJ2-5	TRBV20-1	SALPLETQY
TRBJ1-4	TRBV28	ASNIQGFSEKLF
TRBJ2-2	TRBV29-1	SASRTGAGELF
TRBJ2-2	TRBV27	ASSRPGQGGSGELF
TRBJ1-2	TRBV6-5	ASSPRRNYGYT
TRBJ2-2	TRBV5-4	ASRTTSGGATGELF
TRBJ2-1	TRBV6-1	ASRKTGGHYNEQF
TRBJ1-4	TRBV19	ASSILGNMGNEKLF
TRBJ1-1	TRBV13	ASSLGQGNTEAF
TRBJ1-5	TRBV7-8	ASSPRQVRPLIRNQPQH
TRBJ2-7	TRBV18	ASSPGQSEQY
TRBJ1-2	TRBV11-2	ASSLESGNYGYT
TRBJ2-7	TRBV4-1	ASSQEVPGQGLTSEQY
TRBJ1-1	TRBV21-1	ASSKKAGRLNTEAF
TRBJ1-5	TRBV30	AWSSATNQPQH
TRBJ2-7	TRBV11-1	ASSRTSGDHYEQY
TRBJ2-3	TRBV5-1	ASRPGTAISTDTQY
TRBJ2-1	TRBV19	ASSSDRGHDNEQF
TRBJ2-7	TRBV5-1	ASSGGYEQY
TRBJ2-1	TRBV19	ASRAPGTRNEQF
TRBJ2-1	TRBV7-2	ASSLDRVSYNEQF
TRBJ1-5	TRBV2	ASNIQGVQPQH
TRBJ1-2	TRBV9	ASSVNSKVNYGYT
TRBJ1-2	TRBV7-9	ASSLPPGQGSGYT
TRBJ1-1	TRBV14	ASRRTGARLV
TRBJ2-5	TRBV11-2	ASSSQTGYGETQY